This T cell receptor beta chain was observed in a study of Graves' ophthalmopathy and Graves' hyperthyroidism. Study results and caveats: For predicting ophthalmopathy progression, the model had 70.59% sensitivity and 72.22% specificity. Discrimination between ophthalmopathy and stable hyperthyroidism by a 13-signature model showed about 85% sensitivity and 70% to 84% specificity.

CDR3 regions of TCR beta were amplified from RNA transcripts. In the first round, RT-PCR was carried out with HTBI primers, and a multiplex PCR formed the second round. TCRdb redid the calling of the multiplex PCR reads with MiXCR, one entry per CDR3 protein. The sample lists 600,000 to 950,000 distinct CDR3 sequences, roughly two fifths occurring once. To note about this clonotype: The antigen is undetermined. Compared with germline, one end of the junction differs, possibly owing to a read error.

In germline, CDR1 is SGHAT, CDR2 FQNNGV. The CDR3 runs 15 residues. The chain joins TRBV11-2 to TRBJ2-7; D remains unclear. Specimen: peripheral blood. This clonotype originated in an adult man with Graves' ophthalmopathy. The CDR3 coding sequence is TGTGCCAGCAGCTTAGACTCGCGTCCCTCCTACGCGCAGTACTTC. This encodes CASSLDSRPSYAQYF.